These 26 T cell receptor beta chains were sequenced from one sample in a study of neurological immune-mediated disorders (dated 2019 in TCRdb). Receptor amplification or capture employed 5' RACE. Instrument used: Illumina HiSeq 2500. The public reads were run again by TCRdb, first through fastp at Q25 and then through MiXCR, and only productive beta chains were kept. Every entry covers one CDR3 protein and lists the most common genes and DNA from its rows. This sample has more than 30,000 distinct CDR3 sequences in its table, and about 14% of those were observed once. Under 6.5% of the sample is in the top ten clones. The time point label here, explained by the study, means: technical triplicate 2. Sequencing used CD4+ T cells from blood. Receptor source: a female donor with HTLV-1-associated myelopathy (HAM/TSP).

This clonotype appeared many times. The chain carries TRBV20-1 and TRBJ2-7; 9 bases line up with TRBD1. The CDR3 is 13 residues long. V was clipped by 7 bases and J by 5 bases; unmatched bases: 9. Germline CDR1 and CDR2: DFQATT and SNEGSKA (reference sequence). The CDR3: CSVPDRGLDEQYF. The CDR3 nucleotides are TGCAGTGTCCCGGACAGGGGTTTGGACGAGCAGTACTTC.

This clonotype was seen at least ten times. The gene calls are TRBV12-3 or TRBV12-4 and TRBJ2-2, with 8 bases that match TRBD1. After removal of 3 bases from V and 0 bases from J, the junction contained 3 bases not matched to a gene. The CDR3 runs to 16 residues. The DNA of the CDR3 is TGTGCCAGCAGTTTGTTGGGACAGGCGAACACCGGGGAGCTGTTTTTT. Translation: CASSLLGQANTGELFF.

Many counts were recorded for this clonotype. The chain links TRBV11-2 to TRBJ2-7, with D hard to call. The V gene's germline CDR1 is SGHAT and CDR2 FQNNGV. CDR3 length: 17 amino acids. V gave up 5 bases and J gave up 3 bases, with 23 bases separating them. The CDR3 loop reads CASSPDGVGVPSYEQYF. The CDR3 DNA follows: TGTGCCAGCAGCCCAGACGGTGTGGGTGTACCCAGCTACGAGCAGTACTTC. The whole variable domain, remainder taken from reference TRBV11-2 and TRBJ2-7, is EAGVAQSPRYKIIEKRQSVAFWCNPISGHATLYWYQQILGQGPKLLIQFQNNGVVDDSQLPKDRFSAERLKGVDSTLKIQPAKLEDSAVYLCASSPDGVGVPSYEQYFGPGTRLTVT.

This clonotype has only a few counts. V and J are TRBV20-1 and TRBJ2-7, with D unclear. There are 13 residues in the CDR3. V dropped 0 bases and J dropped 5 bases, with 11 bases sitting between them. Germline CDR1 is DFQATT and CDR2 is SNEGSKA (reference sequence). As DNA, the CDR3 is TGCAGTGCTAGAGATCGCGTCCCCAACGAGCAGTACTTC. Its translation: CSARDRVPNEQYF.

This clonotype showed up many times. The chain employs TRBV7-9 and TRBJ2-2, with D perhaps matching TRBD1 (5 bases). CDR1 is SEHNR and CDR2 is FQNEAQ in the germline V gene (reference sequence). This CDR3 spans 16 amino acids. With 5 bases removed from V and 1 base from J, the gap between germline ends came to 14 bases. CDR3 DNA: TGTGCCAGCAGCGAGAAATTGGGGCTGAACACCGGGGAGCTGTTTTTT. Translating gives CASSEKLGLNTGELFF.

The J gene is TRBJ2-7, the V gene TRBV28, with D tentatively TRBD1 or TRBD2 (6 bases each). CDR3 length equals 16 residues. V shed 6 bases and J shed 1 base, with 19 bases lying between them. CDR1 is MDHEN, CDR2 SYDVKM, per germline. The CDR3 nucleotides read TGTGCCAGCAGCCATAGCCGGGGGACAATTTCCTACGAGCAGTACTTC. It encodes CASSHSRGTISYEQYF.

Ten or more counts support this clonotype. The CDR3 DNA is TGCAGTGCGTCACGAGGGGGGCGGGTTGAGCAGTACTTC. It specifies CSASRGGRVEQYF. The J gene is TRBJ2-7, the V gene TRBV20-1; D tentatively reads TRBD1 or TRBD2 (6 bases each). CDR1 is DFQATT and CDR2 is SNEGSKA in the germline V gene (reference sequence). The V gene lost 6 bases and the J gene lost 7 bases, with 19 bases spanning the gap. This CDR3 region has 13 residues.

This clonotype was found many times. The CDR3 coding sequence is TGTGCCAGCAGGGACGATTTGGACAGTAATGGCTACACCTTC. Translated, it gives CASRDDLDSNGYTF. This chain joins TRBV2 and TRBJ1-2, with a possible D match to TRBD1 (6 bases). With 6 bases removed from V and 6 bases from J, the gap between germline ends came to 17 bases. The CDR3 runs to 14 residues. CDR1 SNHLY and CDR2 FYNNEI come from the germline V gene.

In this sample, this clonotype turned up many times. This sequence joins TRBV27 and TRBJ2-1, with a tentative D call TRBD1 (6 bases). The CDR3 sequence is 13 residues long. V lost 6 bases, J lost 13 bases, and 19 bases lay in between. CDR1 is MNHEY, CDR2 SMNVEV, per germline (reference sequence). CDR3 amino acids: CASSRNSGTPQFF. The CDR3 DNA follows: TGTGCCAGCAGCCGGAACTCCGGGACACCCCAGTTCTTC.

This clonotype was counted at least ten times. CDR3 bases: TGTGCCAGCAGTCCGCTAGCGAACTCCTACAATGAGCAGTTCTTC. Its protein is CASSPLANSYNEQFF. The V and J genes are TRBV6-2 or TRBV6-3 and TRBJ2-1; D perhaps matches TRBD2 (6 bases). V gave up 5 bases and J gave up 0 bases, with 11 bases separating them. CDR1 MNHEY and CDR2 SVGEGT come from the germline V gene. There are 15 residues in the CDR3.

By sample share, this clonotype is medium-sized. The rearrangement links TRBV7-2 to TRBJ2-7; D is undetermined. CDR1 is SGHTA and CDR2 is FQGNSA in the germline V gene. Trimming shortened V by 0 bases and J by 0 bases, and 6 bases separated the two germline ends. The CDR3 covers 14 residues. CDR3 DNA: TGTGCCAGCAGCTTAGCCACATACTCCTACGAGCAGTACTTC. As protein: CASSLATYSYEQYF.

This clonotype was counted only a few times. The gene calls are TRBV12-3 or TRBV12-4 and TRBJ1-1, with a possible D match to TRBD1 (6 bases). The CDR3 extends over 14 amino acids. Trimming stripped 6 bases from V and 7 bases from J, with 18 bases between. CDR3 in amino acids: CASSSRAGGVEAFF. CDR3 nucleotides: TGTGCCAGCAGCTCTCGTGCGGGGGGCGTTGAAGCTTTCTTT.

Many counts were recorded for this clonotype. This sequence joins TRBV5-5 and TRBJ2-7; D call uncertain. CDR1 and CDR2 (germline): SGHKS, YYEKEE (reference sequence). The CDR3 contains 11 residues. Between the trimmed V and J ends, which lost 4 bases and 3 bases, there was a span of 5 bases. CDR3 amino acids: CASSPYYEQYF. CDR3 bases: TGTGCCAGCAGCCCATACTACGAGCAGTACTTC. The full variable domain, rest sourced from reference TRBV5-5 and TRBJ2-7, is DAGVTQSPTHLIKTRGQQVTLRCSPISGHKSVSWYQQVLGQGPQFIFQYYEKEERGRGNFPDRFSARQFPNYSSELNVNALLLGDSALYLCASSPYYEQYFGPGTRLTVT.

This clonotype was counted many times. The chain has TRBV20-1 and TRBJ2-1; TRBD2 matches at 9 bases. Germline trimming cut 6 bases from V and 9 bases from J; bases unmatched to any gene: 15. Germline-derived CDR1 and CDR2 are DFQATT and SNEGSKA (reference sequence). CDR3 length: 15 amino acids. In nucleotides, the CDR3 is TGCAGTGCCATCCGAGGTAGCGGGAGTAGGGGTGAGCAGTTCTTC. It encodes CSAIRGSGSRGEQFF.

Many counts were recorded for this clonotype. The J gene is TRBJ2-4, the V gene TRBV20-1; TRBD1 agrees at 8 bases. This CDR3 contains 12 residues. The germline CDR1 and CDR2 sequences are DFQATT and SNEGSKA (reference sequence). J lost 8 bases, V lost 0 bases, and 0 bases had no gene match. The CDR3 reads CSAREQGDIQYF. The CDR3 nucleotides read TGCAGTGCTAGAGAACAGGGGGACATTCAGTACTTC.

This clonotype occurred many times. The V and J genes are TRBV20-1 and TRBJ1-5; D gene ambiguous. Trimming pared 5 bases from V and 0 bases from J, leaving 11 bases between. CDR3 size: 14 residues. Germline CDR1 and CDR2: DFQATT and SNEGSKA (reference sequence). The CDR3 loop reads CSAPRTDSNQPQHF. The CDR3 DNA sequence: TGCAGTGCTCCCCGGACGGATAGCAATCAGCCCCAGCATTTT.

This clonotype showed up many times. V and J are TRBV5-5 and TRBJ2-6; D remains unclear. V was trimmed by 0 bases and J by 3 bases, leaving 7 bases between them. CDR1 SGHKS and CDR2 YYEKEE come from the germline V gene (reference sequence). The CDR3 loop spans 15 amino acids. CDR3 sequence reads: CASSLDWYGANVLTF. CDR3 bases: TGTGCCAGCAGCTTGGACTGGTATGGGGCCAACGTCCTGACTTTC.

This clonotype was observed at least ten times. The chain uses TRBV28 and TRBJ2-3; D is possibly TRBD2 (5 bases). Trimming removed 10 bases at V and 2 bases at J, with 10 bases between. CDR3 length: 12 residues. Germline lookup yields CDR1 MDHEN and CDR2 SYDVKM. This CDR3 is CAIRRDTDTQYF. The CDR3 coding sequence is TGTGCCATTCGTCGGGACACAGATACGCAGTATTTT.

This clonotype has ten or more counts. The chain is built from TRBV20-1 and TRBJ2-5; possible D gene TRBD2, 5 bases. Trimming took off 7 bases at V and 5 bases at J, with 20 bases between the two ends. This CDR3 has 14 amino acids. Germline lookup yields CDR1 DFQATT and CDR2 SNEGSKA (reference sequence). In nucleotides, the CDR3 is TGCAGTGTTGAGGGCCGCCCGACGGTGGAGACCCAGTACTTC. This translates into CSVEGRPTVETQYF.

This clonotype was detected ten times or more. J is TRBJ1-2 and V is TRBV29-1; 12 bases are shared with TRBD1. The junction had 6 bases not matched to a gene; V was cut back by 6 bases and J by 7 bases. There are 13 residues in the CDR3. The germline CDR1 and CDR2 sequences are SQVTM and ANQGSEA. CDR3 loop: CSVTGQGASGYTF. The DNA for the CDR3 is TGCAGCGTGACGGGACAGGGGGCAAGTGGCTACACCTTC. The complete variable domain, with remaining parts taken from reference TRBV29-1 and TRBJ1-2, reads SAVISQKPSRDICQRGTSLTIQCQVDSQVTMMFWYRQQPGQSLTLIATANQGSEATYESGFVIDKFPISRPNLTFSTLTVSNMSPEDSSIYLCSVTGQGASGYTFGSGTRLTVV.

This clonotype showed up many times. The chain recombines TRBV6-5 with TRBJ2-5; TRBD1 or TRBD2 may be the D gene (5 bases each). Trimming left V 0 bases short and J 5 bases short, with 16 bases between. This CDR3 has 16 residues. Germline CDR1 and CDR2: MNHEY and SVGAGI. The CDR3 bases are TGTGCCAGCAGTTACTCGTTTCAGGGTCCGGGGGAGACCCAGTACTTC. Translated: CASSYSFQGPGETQYF.

This clonotype came up many times. The chain recombines TRBV24-1 with TRBJ2-3; 12 bases fit TRBD2. Germline V CDR1 and CDR2: KGHDR, SFDVKD. CDR3 length: 16 residues. J was trimmed by 5 bases and V by 4 bases; bases with no gene match: 6. The CDR3 region is CATSEPGTSGLDTQYF. As DNA, the CDR3 is TGTGCCACCAGTGAACCCGGGACTAGCGGGTTAGATACGCAGTATTTT.

This clonotype came up many times. This rearrangement joins TRBV20-1 to TRBJ2-1; TRBD2 matches at 8 bases. This CDR3 spans 15 amino acids. The V gene's germline CDR1 is DFQATT and CDR2 SNEGSKA (reference sequence). V lost 3 bases, J lost 8 bases, and 12 bases stayed unmatched. CDR3 loop: CSASLSGRKLDEQFF. CDR3 in DNA: TGCAGTGCTAGTTTGAGCGGGAGAAAACTCGATGAGCAGTTCTTC.

This clonotype was counted many times. The rearrangement links TRBV20-1 to TRBJ2-1; D uncertain. Trimming removed 2 bases at V and 4 bases at J, with 6 bases between. Germline-derived CDR1 and CDR2 are DFQATT and SNEGSKA (reference sequence). The CDR3 spans 12 residues. The CDR3 sequence: CSARLGYNEQFF. The DNA for the CDR3 is TGCAGTGCTAGACTAGGATACAATGAGCAGTTCTTC.

This clonotype has ten or more counts. The chain joins TRBV2 to TRBJ1-5; TRBD1 matches at 8 bases. The germline gives CDR1 SNHLY, CDR2 FYNNEI. V shed 7 bases, J shed 2 bases, and the junction held 7 bases outside the gene matches. This CDR3 spans 15 amino acids. The CDR3 DNA reads as TGTGCCAGCAACTTACAGGGGGAAGGCAATCAGCCCCAGCATTTT. Translation: CASNLQGEGNQPQHF.

At least ten counts were recorded for this clonotype. This sequence joins TRBV4-3 and TRBJ2-1; perhaps TRBD1 as D (5 bases). The CDR3 has 18 amino acids. Germline V gene sequence: CDR1 LGHNA, CDR2 YSLEER. Trimming removed 0 bases at V and 7 bases at J, with 22 bases between. The CDR3 spells CASSQEPHNSNTGNEQFF. Here the CDR3 DNA reads TGCGCCAGCAGCCAAGAACCTCATAACAGTAATACAGGAAATGAGCAGTTCTTC.